Listed here are 3 T cell receptor beta chains from one sample, sequenced in a study of T cell clonality in common variable immunodeficiency. Using immunoSEQ multiplex PCR, the repertoire was profiled, and TCRdb retains in-frame clones only, with some absent. The sample includes approximately 44,000 clones, none of them occurring once. Specimen: peripheral blood mononuclear cells. Every receptor here comes from a person between 18 and 69 years old in good health.

This clone was seen ten or more times. The read is 3 residues too short to cover the CDR3 end, so that end is filled in from the germline J gene. The rearrangement links TRBV30 to TRBJ1-2; D uncertain. Trimming cost V 0 bases and J 6 bases, with 14 bases left between them. Germline lookup yields CDR1 GTSNPN and CDR2 SVGIG (reference sequence). CDR3 length: 14 amino acids. The CDR3 is CAWSVSRQAHGYTF. The CDR3 DNA, read in part, is TGTGCCTGGAGTGTTTCCCGTCAGGCCCATGGC.

This clone was recorded many times. Read sequence stops 3 residues before the CDR3 end, and the germline J gene provides the missing end. The chain joins TRBV7-8 to TRBJ2-5, with D perhaps being TRBD1 or TRBD2 (5 bases each). The CDR3 is 14 residues long. V lost 0 bases and J 4 bases, leaving 9 bases between the germline ends. Germline V gene sequence: CDR1 SGHVS, CDR2 FQNEAQ. The CDR3 bases that were read are TGTGCCAGCAGCTTAGCGCAGAGGGGAGAGACC. Translation: CASSLAQRGET. The entire CDR3 protein reads CASSLAQRGETQYF.

This clone was counted ten times or more. The CDR3 is cut off 3 residues early in the read; its end comes from the germline J gene. This chain links TRBV6-2 or TRBV6-3 with TRBJ1-6; TRBD1 is a possible D gene (5 bases). The germline V gene encodes CDR1 MNHEY and CDR2 SVGEGT. The germline V and J ends were trimmed by 6 bases and 0 bases, with 9 bases remaining between them. The CDR3 has 15 residues. The CDR3 bases that were read are TGTGCCAGCAGCTACCAGGGCTCCTATAATTCACCC. Its translation is CASSYQGSYNSP. The whole CDR3 region reads CASSYQGSYNSPLHF.